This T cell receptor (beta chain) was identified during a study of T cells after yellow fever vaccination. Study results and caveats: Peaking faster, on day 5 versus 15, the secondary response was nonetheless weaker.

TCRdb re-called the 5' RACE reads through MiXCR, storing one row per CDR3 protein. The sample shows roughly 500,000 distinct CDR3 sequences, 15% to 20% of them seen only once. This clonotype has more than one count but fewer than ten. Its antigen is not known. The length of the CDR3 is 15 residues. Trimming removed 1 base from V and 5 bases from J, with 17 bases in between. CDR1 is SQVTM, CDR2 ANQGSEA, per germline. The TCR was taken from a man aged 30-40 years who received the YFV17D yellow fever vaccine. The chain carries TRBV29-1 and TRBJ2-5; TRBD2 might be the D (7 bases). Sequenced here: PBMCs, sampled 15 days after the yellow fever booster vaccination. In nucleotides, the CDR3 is TGCAGCGTTGAAGGAGGCGGGGGCTTGATTGAGACCCAGTACTTC. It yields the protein CSVEGGGGLIETQYF.